These 21 T cell receptor beta chains share one sample of origin, sequenced in a study of cytomegalovirus exposure and HLA in healthy donors. The PCR made use of 60 Vbeta and 13 Jbeta primers. Assay used: immunoSEQ multiplex PCR; TCRdb lists only in-frame clones, some missing. The sample lists approximately 110,000 clones; around three quarters were seen once. Sequenced material: PBMCs. The receptor set was obtained from a man between 40 and 49 years old in good health and CMV-seronegative.

The V call is TRBV29-1, the J call TRBJ2-2, with a weak D call TRBD1 (5 bases). Deletions cut 4 bases from V and 4 bases from J, with 10 bases between. The CDR3 totals 13 residues. From germline, CDR1 is SQVTM and CDR2 ANQGSEA. The CDR3 nucleotides are TGCAGCGTTGCAAGGGGTGGCACCGGGGAGCTGTTTTTT. Translated, it gives CSVARGGTGELFF.

The chain links TRBV7-2 to TRBJ1-1; the match to TRBD1 covers 7 bases. V was clipped by 5 bases and J by 7 bases; unmatched bases: 10. Germline V lookup: CDR1 SGHTA, CDR2 FQGNSA. CDR3 size: 14 residues. The CDR3 coding sequence is TGTGCCAGCAGCCCGCACCACAGGGGCCGTGAAGCTTTCTTT. Its translation: CASSPHHRGREAFF.

The V and J genes are TRBV6-5 and TRBJ1-4, with TRBD1 identical over 7 bases. In germline, CDR1 is MNHEY, CDR2 SVGAGI. The CDR3 is 14 amino acids. Germline trimming cut 5 bases from V and 4 bases from J; bases unmatched to any gene: 4. CDR3 nucleotide sequence: TGTGCCAGCAGTCGGACAGGCGTTAATGAAAAACTGTTTTTT. It is translated as CASSRTGVNEKLFF.

The chain couples TRBV28 to TRBJ1-5; D is perhaps TRBD1 (6 bases). Germline lookup yields CDR1 MDHEN and CDR2 SYDVKM. Trimming removed 5 bases from V and 3 bases from J, with 11 bases in between. CDR3 length equals 14 residues. CDR3 sequence: CASSTGTNNQPQHF. The DNA for the CDR3 is TGTGCCAGCAGTACCGGGACAAACAATCAGCCCCAGCATTTT.

In this sample, this clone turned up once. The chain has TRBV9 and TRBJ2-3, with 9 nucleotides matching TRBD1. This CDR3 contains 18 residues. The junction had 10 bases not matched to a gene; V was cut back by 0 bases and J by 2 bases. Per the germline V gene, CDR1 is SGDLS and CDR2 is YYNGEE. The CDR3 spells CASSVEASGTGYTDTQYF. The CDR3, as DNA: TGTGCCAGCAGCGTAGAAGCTTCCGGGACAGGGTACACAGATACGCAGTATTTT.

The gene calls are TRBV25-1 and TRBJ2-7; 7 bases match TRBD1. Germline V gene lookup returns CDR1 MGHDK and CDR2 SYGVNS. The CDR3 consists of 15 residues. The junction had 11 bases not matched to a gene; V was cut back by 3 bases and J by 6 bases. CDR3 region: CASSDPRTGFSEQYF. In nucleotides, the CDR3 is TGTGCCAGCAGTGATCCCCGGACAGGTTTTTCCGAGCAGTACTTC.

With regard to this clone: In the same sample, other DNA sequences code for this CDR3. The rearrangement uses TRBV19 and TRBJ1-1; D not certain. The CDR3 loop spans 14 amino acids. With 3 bases removed from V and 0 bases from J, the gap between germline ends came to 8 bases. CDR1 and CDR2 (germline): LNHDA, SQIVND (reference sequence). The CDR3 sequence is CASSIGNLNTEAFF. For the CDR3, the DNA is TGTGCCAGTAGTATTGGCAATCTGAACACTGAAGCTTTCTTT. Full variable domain (remainder filled in from reference TRBV19 and TRBJ1-1): DGGITQSPKYLFRKEGQNVTLSCEQNLNHDAMYWYRQDPGQGLRLIYYSQIVNDFQKGDIAEGYSVSREKKESFPLTVTSAQKNPTAFYLCASSIGNLNTEAFFGQGTRLTVV.

The J gene is TRBJ1-2, the V gene TRBV5-6; a weak D match, TRBD1 (5 bases). The CDR3 sequence is 16 residues long. The germline V and J ends were trimmed by 0 bases and 3 bases, with 15 bases remaining between them. From germline, CDR1 is SGHDT and CDR2 YYEEEE. CDR3 protein: CASSLGKGKQYYGYTF. CDR3 bases: TGTGCCAGCAGCTTGGGAAAGGGGAAGCAGTACTATGGCTACACCTTC. Variable domain in full (rest from reference TRBV5-6 and TRBJ1-2): DAGVTQSPTHLIKTRGQQVTLRCSPKSGHDTVSWYQQALGQGPQFIFQYYEEEERQRGNFPDRFSGHQFPNYSSELNVNALLLGDSALYLCASSLGKGKQYYGYTFGSGTRLTVV.

CDR3 nucleotides: TGCGCCAGCAGGTGGGGGGGCGCCAATCTAGAAGCTTTCTTT. Its protein is CASRWGGANLEAFF. This chain uses TRBV5-1 with TRBJ1-1, with a possible D match to TRBD1 (6 bases). The V end lost 5 bases, the J end lost 8 bases, and 19 bases lay between the germline ends. The CDR3 is 14 amino acids. CDR1 and CDR2 from the germline V gene are SGHRS and YFSETQ.

This chain uses TRBV7-2 with TRBJ1-4; no clear D gene. The CDR3 is 14 amino acids. The germline V gene has CDR1 SGHTA and CDR2 FQGNSA. The ends were cut back, 3 bases at V and 4 bases at J, with 9 bases in the middle. The CDR3 protein is CASSFTGFNEKLFF. The CDR3 DNA sequence: TGTGCCAGCAGCTTTACGGGTTTTAATGAAAAACTGTTTTTT.

This clone was observed a handful of times. J is TRBJ1-2 and V is TRBV6-1; TRBD1 agrees at 7 bases. The germline V gene encodes CDR1 MNHNS and CDR2 SASEGT. V shed 6 bases, J shed 7 bases, and the junction held 14 bases outside the gene matches. This CDR3 is 15 amino acids long. CDR3 sequence reads: CASRVEQGRAGGYTF. CDR3 nucleotide sequence: TGTGCCAGCAGGGTAGAACAGGGGCGCGCAGGTGGCTACACCTTC.

The chain carries TRBV4-1 and TRBJ2-2; tentative D call: TRBD1 (7 bases). Germline values: CDR1 MGHRA, CDR2 YSYEKL. With 2 bases removed from V and 5 bases from J, the gap between germline ends came to 15 bases. This CDR3 comprises 16 residues. CDR3 sequence: CASSQPIQGRTGELFF. The CDR3 nucleotides read TGCGCCAGCAGCCAACCAATACAGGGGAGGACCGGGGAGCTGTTTTTT.

The chain joins TRBV5-4 to TRBJ1-3; TRBD1 is a possible D gene (5 bases). Germline CDR1 is SGHNT and CDR2 is YYREEE (reference sequence). V was trimmed by 3 bases and J by 5 bases, leaving 15 bases between them. This CDR3 has 15 amino acids. CDR3 coding DNA: TGTGCCAGCAGCTCCCAGGGCCAGAGGCGAAACACCATATATTTT. This codes for CASSSQGQRRNTIYF.

The chain has TRBV11-2 and TRBJ1-2; the match to TRBD1 covers 11 bases. J was trimmed by 13 bases and V by 6 bases; bases with no gene match: 7. Germline lookup yields CDR1 SGHAT and CDR2 FQNNGV. The CDR3 totals 12 residues. CDR3 nucleotide sequence: TGTGCCAGCAGACAAGGACAGGGGGCTTTCACCTTC. Its translation: CASRQGQGAFTF.

This chain connects TRBV2 to TRBJ1-4, with D possibly matching TRBD1 (5 bases). The V end was cut by 6 bases, the J end by 12 bases, with 11 bases between. Germline V gene lookup returns CDR1 SNHLY and CDR2 FYNNEI. The CDR3 covers 11 residues. As DNA, the CDR3 is TGTGCCAGCAGCGGACATGTGGAACTGTTTTTT. Its protein product is CASSGHVELFF.

Turning to this clone: This same CDR3 is encoded by further DNA sequences in the sample. The chain couples TRBV4-1 to TRBJ1-4; perhaps TRBD1 as D (5 bases). CDR1 and CDR2 from the germline V gene are MGHRA and YSYEKL. The CDR3 consists of 17 residues. V was shortened by 7 bases and J by 6 bases, with 24 bases between the two germline ends. CDR3: CASTRAGKSGGYEKLFF. In DNA, the CDR3 is TGCGCCAGCACCAGGGCAGGGAAGAGTGGTGGGTATGAAAAACTGTTTTTT.

V is TRBV7-9 and J is TRBJ2-1; 8 bases are shared with TRBD2. Germline CDR1 is SEHNR and CDR2 is FQNEAQ (reference sequence). V shed 2 bases and J 3 bases; nucleotides not matched to a gene: 6. The CDR3 spans 16 residues. For the CDR3, the DNA is TGTGCCAGCAGCTTACGGGAACTAGCGGACTACAATGAGCAGTTCTTC. Translation gives CASSLRELADYNEQFF.

The chain joins TRBV18 to TRBJ2-2; D unresolved. V was clipped by 3 bases and J by 6 bases, with 17 bases between them. The CDR3 has 16 residues. CDR1 is KGHSH and CDR2 is LQKENI in the germline V gene. The CDR3 is CASSPRIVRGAGELFF. CDR3 bases: TGTGCCAGCTCACCTAGAATAGTTCGTGGAGCCGGGGAGCTGTTTTTT.

The rearrangement links TRBV7-3 to TRBJ2-6; 8 nucleotides align to TRBD2. Trimming at V came to 5 bases and at J to 1 base, leaving 7 bases not matched to a gene. CDR3 length: 17 residues. Germline CDR1 SGHTA, CDR2 FQGTGA. The chain's CDR3 is CASSHPGGPSGANVLTF. CDR3 bases: TGTGCCAGCAGCCATCCGGGAGGGCCTTCTGGGGCCAACGTCCTGACTTTC.

V gene TRBV27 combines with J gene TRBJ1-5; tentatively, D is TRBD1 (5 bases). CDR3 size: 14 residues. The V gene lost 3 bases and the J gene lost 8 bases, with 14 bases spanning the gap. Germline loops: CDR1 MNHEY, CDR2 SMNVEV (reference sequence). The CDR3 sequence: CASSLVGLKKPQHF. Written as DNA, the CDR3 is TGTGCCAGCAGTTTGGTGGGGCTGAAGAAGCCCCAGCATTTT.

This clone showed up just a few times. The chain combines TRBV7-9 with TRBJ2-5; TRBD2 matches at 8 bases. Germline V gene lookup returns CDR1 SEHNR and CDR2 FQNEAQ (reference sequence). J gave up 4 bases and V 7 bases, and 8 bases lay outside the gene matches. This CDR3 is built from 14 residues. CDR3 DNA sequence: TGTGCCAGCACCCTAGGCGGGGGGAGAGAGACCCAGTACTTC. Its protein is CASTLGGGRETQYF.